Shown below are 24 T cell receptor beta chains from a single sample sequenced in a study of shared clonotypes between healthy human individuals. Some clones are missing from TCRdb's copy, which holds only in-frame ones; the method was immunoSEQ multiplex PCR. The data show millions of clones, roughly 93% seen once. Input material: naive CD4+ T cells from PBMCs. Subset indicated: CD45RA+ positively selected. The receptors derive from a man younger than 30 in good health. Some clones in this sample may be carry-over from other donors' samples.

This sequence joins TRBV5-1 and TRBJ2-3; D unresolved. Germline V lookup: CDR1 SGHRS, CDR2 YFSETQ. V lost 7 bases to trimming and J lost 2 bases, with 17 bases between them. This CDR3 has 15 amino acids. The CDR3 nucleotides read TGCGCCAGCGCAGGAAGAAGAGCGAACACAGATACGCAGTATTTT. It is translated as CASAGRRANTDTQYF.

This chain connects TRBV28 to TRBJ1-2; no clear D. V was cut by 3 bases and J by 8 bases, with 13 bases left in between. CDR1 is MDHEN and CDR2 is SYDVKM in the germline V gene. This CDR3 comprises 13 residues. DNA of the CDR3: TGTGCCAGCAGTTTTCATCCAAAGGGCGGCTACACCTTC. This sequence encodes CASSFHPKGGYTF.

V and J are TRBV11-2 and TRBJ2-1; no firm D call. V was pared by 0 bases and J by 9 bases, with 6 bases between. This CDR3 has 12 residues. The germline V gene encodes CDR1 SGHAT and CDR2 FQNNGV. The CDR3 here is CASSLERGEQFF. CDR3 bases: TGTGCCAGCAGCTTAGAGCGTGGTGAGCAGTTCTTC.

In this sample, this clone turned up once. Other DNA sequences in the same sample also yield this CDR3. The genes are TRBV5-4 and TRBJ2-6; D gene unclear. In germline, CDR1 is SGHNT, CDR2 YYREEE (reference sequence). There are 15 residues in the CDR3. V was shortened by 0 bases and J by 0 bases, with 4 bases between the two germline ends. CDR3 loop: CASSLVGSGANVLTF. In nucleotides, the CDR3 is TGTGCCAGCAGCTTGGTAGGCTCTGGGGCCAACGTCCTGACTTTC.

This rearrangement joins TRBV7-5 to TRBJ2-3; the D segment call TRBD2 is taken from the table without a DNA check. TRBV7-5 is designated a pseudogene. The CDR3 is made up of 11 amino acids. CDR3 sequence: CVSSRADTQYF. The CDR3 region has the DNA TGTGTCAGCTCACGGGCAGATACGCAGTATTTT.

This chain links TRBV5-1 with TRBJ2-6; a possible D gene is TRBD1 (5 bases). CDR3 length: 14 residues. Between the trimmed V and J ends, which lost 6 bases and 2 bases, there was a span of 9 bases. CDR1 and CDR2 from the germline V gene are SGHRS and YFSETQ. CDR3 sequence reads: CASNQGAGANVLTF. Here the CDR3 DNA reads TGCGCCAGCAACCAGGGTGCTGGGGCCAACGTCCTGACTTTC.

DNA for the CDR3: TGTGCCAGCAGTGTGGGCGGGAGGGCCTCCGGGGAGCTGTTTTTT. Encoded protein: CASSVGGRASGELFF. The genes are TRBV2 and TRBJ2-2; 9 bases align to TRBD2. CDR3 length equals 15 residues. With V trimmed by 4 bases and J by 6 bases, 6 bases remained unmatched. CDR1 is SNHLY and CDR2 is FYNNEI in the germline V gene.

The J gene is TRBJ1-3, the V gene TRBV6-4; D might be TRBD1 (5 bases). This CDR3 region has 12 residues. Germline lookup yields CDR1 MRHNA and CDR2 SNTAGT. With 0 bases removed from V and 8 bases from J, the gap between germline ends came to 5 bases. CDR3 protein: CASSDSGHTIYF. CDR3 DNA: TGTGCCAGCAGTGACTCGGGACACACCATATATTTT.

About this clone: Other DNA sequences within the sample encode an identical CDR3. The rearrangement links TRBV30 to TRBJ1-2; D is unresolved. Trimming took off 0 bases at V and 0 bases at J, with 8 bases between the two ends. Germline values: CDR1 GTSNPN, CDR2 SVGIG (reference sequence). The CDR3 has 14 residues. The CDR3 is CAWSVPGSNYGYTF. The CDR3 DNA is TGTGCCTGGAGTGTACCGGGATCTAACTATGGCTACACCTTC.

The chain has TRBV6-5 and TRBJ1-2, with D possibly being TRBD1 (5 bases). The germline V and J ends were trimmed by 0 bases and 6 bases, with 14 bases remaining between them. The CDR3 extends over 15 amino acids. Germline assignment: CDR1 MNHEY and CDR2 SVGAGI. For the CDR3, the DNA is TGTGCCAGCAGTTACTCCCCAGGGAGCGTAAATGGCTACACCTTC. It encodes CASSYSPGSVNGYTF.

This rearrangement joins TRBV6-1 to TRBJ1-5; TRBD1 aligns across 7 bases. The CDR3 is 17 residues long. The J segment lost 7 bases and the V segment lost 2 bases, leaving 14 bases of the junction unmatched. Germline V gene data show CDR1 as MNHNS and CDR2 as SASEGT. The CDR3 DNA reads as TGTGCCAGCAGTGAAACTAACTTCGGGCAGGGGGTCCAGCCCCAGCATTTT. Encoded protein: CASSETNFGQGVQPQHF.

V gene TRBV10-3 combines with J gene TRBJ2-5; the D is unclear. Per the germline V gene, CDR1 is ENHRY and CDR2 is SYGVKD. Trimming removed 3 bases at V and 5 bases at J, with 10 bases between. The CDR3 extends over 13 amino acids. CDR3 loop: CAISDRLLETQYF. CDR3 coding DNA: TGTGCCATCAGTGACCGTCTACTGGAGACCCAGTACTTC.

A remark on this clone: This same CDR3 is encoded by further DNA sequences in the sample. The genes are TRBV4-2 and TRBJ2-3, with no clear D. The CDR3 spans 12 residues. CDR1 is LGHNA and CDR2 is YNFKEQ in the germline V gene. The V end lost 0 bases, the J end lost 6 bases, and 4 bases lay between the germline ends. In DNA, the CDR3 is TGTGCCAGCAGCCAAGATATGGATACGCAGTATTTT. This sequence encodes CASSQDMDTQYF.

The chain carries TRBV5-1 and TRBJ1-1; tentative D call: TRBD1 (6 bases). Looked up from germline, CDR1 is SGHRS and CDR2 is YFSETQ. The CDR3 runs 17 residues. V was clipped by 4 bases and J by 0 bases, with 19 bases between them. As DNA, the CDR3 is TGCGCCAGCAGCCGCGCGAGGACAGAGCGTATGAACACTGAAGCTTTCTTT. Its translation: CASSRARTERMNTEAFF.

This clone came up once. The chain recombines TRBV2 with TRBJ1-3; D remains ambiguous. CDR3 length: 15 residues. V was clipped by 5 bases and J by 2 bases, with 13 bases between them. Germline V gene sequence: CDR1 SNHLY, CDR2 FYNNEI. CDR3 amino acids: CASSSLSWTGNTIYF. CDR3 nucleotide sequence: TGTGCCAGCAGTTCCCTCTCTTGGACTGGAAACACCATATATTTT.

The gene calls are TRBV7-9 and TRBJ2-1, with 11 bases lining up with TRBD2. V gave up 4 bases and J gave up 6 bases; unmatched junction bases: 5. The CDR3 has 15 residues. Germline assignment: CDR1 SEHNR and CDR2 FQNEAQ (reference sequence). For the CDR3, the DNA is TGTGCCAGCAGCTATTTGACTAGCGGGGCCAATGAGCAGTTCTTC. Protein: CASSYLTSGANEQFF.

The CDR3 sequence is CASSPQAGTSTGELFF. The CDR3 bases are TGTGCCAGCAGCCCGCAGGCCGGGACAAGCACCGGGGAGCTGTTTTTT. The rearrangement joins TRBV7-3 to TRBJ2-2, with a tentative D call TRBD1 (6 bases). Germline lookup yields CDR1 SGHTA and CDR2 FQGTGA. V lost 5 bases and J 4 bases, leaving 17 bases between the germline ends. This CDR3 comprises 16 residues.

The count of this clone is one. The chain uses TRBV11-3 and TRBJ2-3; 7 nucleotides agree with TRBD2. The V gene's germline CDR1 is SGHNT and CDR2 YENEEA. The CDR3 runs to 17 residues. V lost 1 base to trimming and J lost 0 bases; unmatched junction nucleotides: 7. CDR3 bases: TGTGCCAGCAGCTTAGCCGTTTCCGGGGGGAGCACAGATACGCAGTATTTT. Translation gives CASSLAVSGGSTDTQYF.

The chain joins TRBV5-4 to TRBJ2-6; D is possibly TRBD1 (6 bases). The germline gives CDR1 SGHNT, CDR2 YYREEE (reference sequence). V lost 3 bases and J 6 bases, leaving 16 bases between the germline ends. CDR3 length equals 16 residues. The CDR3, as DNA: TGTGCCAGCAGCTCCATGAAGGGGGTTGCGGCCAACGTCCTGACTTTC. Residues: CASSSMKGVAANVLTF.

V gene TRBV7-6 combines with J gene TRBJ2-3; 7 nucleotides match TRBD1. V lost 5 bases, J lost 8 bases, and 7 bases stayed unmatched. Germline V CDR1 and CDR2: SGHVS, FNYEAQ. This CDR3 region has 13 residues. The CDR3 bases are TGTGCCAGCAGCCCAGGGGGTGGGCCTACGCAGTATTTT. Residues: CASSPGGGPTQYF. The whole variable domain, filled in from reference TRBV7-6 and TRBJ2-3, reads GAGVSQSPRYKVTKRGQDVALRCDPISGHVSLYWYRQALGQGPEFLTYFNYEAQQDKSGLPNDRFSAERPEGSISTLTIQRTEQRDSAMYRCASSPGGGPTQYFGPGTRLTVL.

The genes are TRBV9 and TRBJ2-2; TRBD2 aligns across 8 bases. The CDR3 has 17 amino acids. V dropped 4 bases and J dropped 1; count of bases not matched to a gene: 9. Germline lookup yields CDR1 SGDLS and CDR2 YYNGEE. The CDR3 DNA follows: TGTGCCAGCAGCCGGTCATCAACTAGCGGGAACACCGGGGAGCTGTTTTTT. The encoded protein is CASSRSSTSGNTGELFF. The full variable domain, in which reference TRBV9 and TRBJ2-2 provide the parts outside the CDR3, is DSGVTQTPKHLITATGQRVTLRCSPRSGDLSVYWYQQSLDQGLQFLIQYYNGEERAKGNILERFSAQQFPDLHSELNLSSLELGDSALYFCASSRSSTSGNTGELFFGEGSRLTVL.

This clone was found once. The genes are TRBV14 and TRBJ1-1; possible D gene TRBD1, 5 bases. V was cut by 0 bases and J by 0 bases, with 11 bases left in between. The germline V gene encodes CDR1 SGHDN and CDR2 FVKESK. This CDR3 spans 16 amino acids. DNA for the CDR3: TGTGCCAGCAGCCAAGATCTTCCAGGGTTGAACACTGAAGCTTTCTTT. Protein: CASSQDLPGLNTEAFF. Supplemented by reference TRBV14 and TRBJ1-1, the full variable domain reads EAGVTQFPSHSVIEKGQTVTLRCDPISGHDNLYWYRRVMGKEIKFLLHFVKESKQDESGMPNNRFLAERTGGTYSTLKVQPAELEDSGVYFCASSQDLPGLNTEAFFGQGTRLTVV.

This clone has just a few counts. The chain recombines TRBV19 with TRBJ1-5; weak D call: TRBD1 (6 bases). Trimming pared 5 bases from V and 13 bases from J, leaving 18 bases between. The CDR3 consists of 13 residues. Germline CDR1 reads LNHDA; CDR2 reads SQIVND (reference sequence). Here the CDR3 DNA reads TGTGCCAGTAGTGAGAACAGGGTGGCCGGTCAGCATTTT. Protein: CASSENRVAGQHF.

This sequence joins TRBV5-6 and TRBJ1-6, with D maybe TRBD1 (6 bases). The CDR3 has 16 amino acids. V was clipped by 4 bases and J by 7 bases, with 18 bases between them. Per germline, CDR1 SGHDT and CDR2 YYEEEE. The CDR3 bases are TGTGCCAGCAGCCTTCGGACAGTAGTAGAGAATTCACCCCTCCACTTT. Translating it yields CASSLRTVVENSPLHF.